Listed below are T cell receptor beta chains from one sample, sequenced in a study of blood T cells in healthy people across ages. TCRdb re-analysed the 5' RACE reads in MiXCR, keeping a single row per CDR3 protein. The table has roughly 700,000 distinct CDR3 sequences, around 45% seen once; the top ten hold roughly 34%. Sequenced sample: blood. These receptors came from a woman between 55 and 75 years old in good health. Both conserved end residues are part of each CDR3. The D gene is left open where the match is weak. Not all rows give a size; the values are once, few, many and, for expanded clones, a class.

v_call: TRBV28; d_call: TRBD2; clone_size: NA; j_call: TRBJ2-3; cdr3_aa: CASSFGGTSGSDTQYF
v_call: TRBV20-1; d_call: TRBD2; clone_size: NA; j_call: TRBJ2-3; cdr3_aa: CSARLWDYRTDTQYF
v_call: TRBV7-2; d_call: TRBD1; clone_size: NA; j_call: TRBJ2-5; cdr3_aa: CASSPRTGAPKETQYF
v_call: TRBV4-3; d_call: NA; clone_size: NA; j_call: TRBJ2-7; cdr3_aa: CASSQEAVAPVVQYF
v_call: TRBV4-3; d_call: NA; clone_size: NA; j_call: TRBJ1-6; cdr3_aa: CASSQDSMDNSPLHF
v_call: TRBV7-2; d_call: TRBD1; clone_size: few; j_call: TRBJ2-7; cdr3_aa: CASSLSWDRGRYEQYF
v_call: TRBV7-6; d_call: TRBD2; clone_size: NA; j_call: TRBJ2-1; cdr3_aa: CASSLARTRWNEQFF
v_call: TRBV6-2/TRBV6-3; d_call: TRBD2; clone_size: NA; j_call: TRBJ2-3; cdr3_aa: CASSYPRGDTDTQYF
v_call: TRBV7-8; d_call: NA; clone_size: NA; j_call: TRBJ2-3; cdr3_aa: CASNIMTDTQYF
v_call: TRBV20-1; d_call: NA; clone_size: NA; j_call: TRBJ2-1; cdr3_aa: CSGNTGSYNEQFF
v_call: TRBV7-2; d_call: NA; clone_size: NA; j_call: TRBJ1-6; cdr3_aa: CASSLKGNSPLHF
v_call: TRBV5-1; d_call: NA; clone_size: few; j_call: TRBJ2-7; cdr3_aa: CASVTFPGEVEQYF
v_call: TRBV20-1; d_call: NA; clone_size: NA; j_call: TRBJ1-1; cdr3_aa: CSARVGGTDTEAFF
v_call: TRBV18; d_call: TRBD2; clone_size: NA; j_call: TRBJ2-5; cdr3_aa: CASSPLSGYQETQYF
v_call: TRBV7-2; d_call: NA; clone_size: once; j_call: TRBJ2-7; cdr3_aa: CASSPQTGRIYEQYF
v_call: TRBV28; d_call: NA; clone_size: NA; j_call: TRBJ1-6; cdr3_aa: CASSLLSRGHSPLHF
v_call: TRBV20-1; d_call: TRBD2; clone_size: NA; j_call: TRBJ2-1; cdr3_aa: CSARDPTEAGVYEFF
v_call: TRBV11-2; d_call: TRBD1; clone_size: few; j_call: TRBJ2-7; cdr3_aa: CASTLTGTYEQYF
v_call: TRBV5-6; d_call: NA; clone_size: NA; j_call: TRBJ2-7; cdr3_aa: CASRGRDKTYEQYF
v_call: TRBV7-2; d_call: TRBD1; clone_size: NA; j_call: TRBJ1-6; cdr3_aa: CASSQPPGQVISPLHF
v_call: TRBV7-2; d_call: TRBD1; clone_size: NA; j_call: TRBJ1-5; cdr3_aa: CASSLRPGGNNQPQHF
v_call: TRBV5-1; d_call: TRBD1; clone_size: NA; j_call: TRBJ2-7; cdr3_aa: CASSSGTAWNEQYF
v_call: TRBV20-1; d_call: TRBD2; clone_size: NA; j_call: TRBJ2-1; cdr3_aa: CSAKRRGGRVLNEQFF
v_call: TRBV9; d_call: TRBD2; clone_size: few; j_call: TRBJ2-3; cdr3_aa: CASSVPGGPVDTQYF
v_call: TRBV3-1; d_call: NA; clone_size: NA; j_call: TRBJ2-7; cdr3_aa: CASSHWDRSYEQYF
v_call: TRBV7-2; d_call: TRBD1; clone_size: NA; j_call: TRBJ2-3; cdr3_aa: CASSPLGPRRGQLTDTQYF
v_call: TRBV11-2; d_call: NA; clone_size: NA; j_call: TRBJ2-2; cdr3_aa: CASRAGAPNTGELFF
v_call: TRBV7-2; d_call: NA; clone_size: NA; j_call: TRBJ2-1; cdr3_aa: CASRSIMGRSFF
v_call: TRBV4-2; d_call: NA; clone_size: few; j_call: TRBJ1-5; cdr3_aa: CASSQKKTGQPQHF
v_call: TRBV25-1; d_call: TRBD2; clone_size: NA; j_call: TRBJ2-5; cdr3_aa: CASRSPRQPGTSAYNEQYF
v_call: TRBV20-1; d_call: TRBD2; clone_size: NA; j_call: TRBJ2-7; cdr3_aa: CSAGIGEGIYEQYF
v_call: TRBV20-1; d_call: NA; clone_size: NA; j_call: TRBJ1-2; cdr3_aa: CSARKGVYGYTF
v_call: TRBV9; d_call: TRBD2; clone_size: few; j_call: TRBJ2-1; cdr3_aa: CASSPSGPTGQFF
v_call: TRBV20-1; d_call: TRBD1; clone_size: few; j_call: TRBJ1-4; cdr3_aa: CSARDSTGLHNEKLFF
v_call: TRBV5-1; d_call: TRBD1; clone_size: NA; j_call: TRBJ1-1; cdr3_aa: CASRILGMGLGQGFTEAFF
v_call: TRBV20-1; d_call: TRBD1; clone_size: few; j_call: TRBJ2-7; cdr3_aa: CSAYRGSAYEQYF
v_call: TRBV7-2; d_call: NA; clone_size: NA; j_call: TRBJ1-1; cdr3_aa: CASSLSFRIMNTEAFF
v_call: TRBV20-1; d_call: NA; clone_size: many; j_call: TRBJ2-1; cdr3_aa: CSARRGSSYNEQFF
v_call: TRBV2; d_call: NA; clone_size: NA; j_call: TRBJ1-6; cdr3_aa: CASSALDDPYNSPLHF
v_call: TRBV30; d_call: NA; clone_size: NA; j_call: TRBJ2-1; cdr3_aa: CAWSVKFNEQFF
v_call: TRBV27; d_call: NA; clone_size: NA; j_call: TRBJ2-6; cdr3_aa: CASSFRLDRANVLTF
v_call: TRBV7-2; d_call: NA; clone_size: many; j_call: TRBJ1-2; cdr3_aa: CASSSWTIDGYTF
v_call: TRBV2; d_call: TRBD2; clone_size: NA; j_call: TRBJ2-1; cdr3_aa: CASKTSGIYNEQFF